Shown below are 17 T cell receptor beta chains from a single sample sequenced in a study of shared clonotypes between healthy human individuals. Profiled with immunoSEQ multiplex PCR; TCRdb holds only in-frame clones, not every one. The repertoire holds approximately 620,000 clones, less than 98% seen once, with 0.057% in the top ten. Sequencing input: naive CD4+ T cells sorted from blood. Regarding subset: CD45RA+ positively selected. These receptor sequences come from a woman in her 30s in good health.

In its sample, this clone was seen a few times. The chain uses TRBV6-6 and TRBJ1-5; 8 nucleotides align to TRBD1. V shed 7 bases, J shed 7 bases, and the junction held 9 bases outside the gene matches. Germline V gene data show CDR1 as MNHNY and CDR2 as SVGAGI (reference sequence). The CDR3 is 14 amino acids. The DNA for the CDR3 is TGTGCCAGCACAGGACAGGGATTTGGGCAGCCCCAGCATTTT. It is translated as CASTGQGFGQPQHF.

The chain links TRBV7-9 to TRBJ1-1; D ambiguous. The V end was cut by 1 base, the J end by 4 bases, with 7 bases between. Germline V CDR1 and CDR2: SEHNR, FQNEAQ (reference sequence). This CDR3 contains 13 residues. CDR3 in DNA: TGTGCCAGCAGCTTAGGGGAGGTCACTGAAGCTTTCTTT. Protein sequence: CASSLGEVTEAFF.

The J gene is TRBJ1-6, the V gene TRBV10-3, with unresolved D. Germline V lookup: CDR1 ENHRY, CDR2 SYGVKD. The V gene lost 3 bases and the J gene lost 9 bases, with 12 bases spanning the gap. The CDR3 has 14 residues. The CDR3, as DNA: TGTGCCATCAGTGACACGGGTTGGCGTTCACCCCTCCACTTT. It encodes CAISDTGWRSPLHF.

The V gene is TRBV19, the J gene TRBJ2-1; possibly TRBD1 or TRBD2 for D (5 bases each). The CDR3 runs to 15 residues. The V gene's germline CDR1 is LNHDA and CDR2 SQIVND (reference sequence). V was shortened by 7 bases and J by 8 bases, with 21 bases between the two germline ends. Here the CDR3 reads CASNERGARTDEQFF. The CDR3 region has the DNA TGTGCCAGTAACGAGAGGGGAGCGCGTACAGATGAGCAGTTCTTC.

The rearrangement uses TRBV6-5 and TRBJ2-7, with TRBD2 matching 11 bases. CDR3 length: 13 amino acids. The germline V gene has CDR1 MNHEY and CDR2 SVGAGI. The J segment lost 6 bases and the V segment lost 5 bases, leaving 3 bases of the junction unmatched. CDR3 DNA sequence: TGTGCCAGCAGTCTACTAGCGGGAGCCGAGCAGTACTTC. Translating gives CASSLLAGAEQYF.

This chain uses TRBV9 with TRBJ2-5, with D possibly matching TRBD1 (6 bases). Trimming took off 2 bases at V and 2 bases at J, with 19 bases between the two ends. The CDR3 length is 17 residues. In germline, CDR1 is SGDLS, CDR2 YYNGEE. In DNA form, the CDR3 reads TGTGCCAGCAGCGTCAGCCCACAGGGTCGGGGACAAGAGACCCAGTACTTC. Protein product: CASSVSPQGRGQETQYF.

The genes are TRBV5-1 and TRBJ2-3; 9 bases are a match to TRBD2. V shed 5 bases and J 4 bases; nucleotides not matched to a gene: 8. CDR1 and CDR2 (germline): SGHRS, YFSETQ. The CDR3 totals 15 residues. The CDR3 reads CASRETSGLPDTQYF. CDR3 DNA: TGCGCCAGCAGGGAGACTAGCGGATTACCAGATACGCAGTATTTT.

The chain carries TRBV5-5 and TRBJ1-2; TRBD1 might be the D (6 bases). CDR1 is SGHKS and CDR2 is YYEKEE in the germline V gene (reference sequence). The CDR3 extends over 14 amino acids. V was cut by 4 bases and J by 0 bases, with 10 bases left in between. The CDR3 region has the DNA TGTGCCAGCAGCACACAGGGTGCTAACTATGGCTACACCTTC. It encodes CASSTQGANYGYTF.

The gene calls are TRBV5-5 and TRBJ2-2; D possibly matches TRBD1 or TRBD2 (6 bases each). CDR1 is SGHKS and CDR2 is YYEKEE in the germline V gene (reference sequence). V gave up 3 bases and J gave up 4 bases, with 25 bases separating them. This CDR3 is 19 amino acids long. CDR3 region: CASSSRVRGLNSGTGELFF. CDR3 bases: TGTGCCAGCAGCTCCCGCGTCCGGGGGCTGAATTCGGGCACCGGGGAGCTGTTTTTT.

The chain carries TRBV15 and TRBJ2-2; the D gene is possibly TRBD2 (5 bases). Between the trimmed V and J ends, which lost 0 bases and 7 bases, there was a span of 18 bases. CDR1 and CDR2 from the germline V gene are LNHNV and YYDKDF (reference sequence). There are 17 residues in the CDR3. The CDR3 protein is CATSRDFGPGLVGELFF. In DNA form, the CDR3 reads TGTGCCACCAGCAGAGATTTCGGACCGGGATTGGTCGGGGAGCTGTTTTTT.

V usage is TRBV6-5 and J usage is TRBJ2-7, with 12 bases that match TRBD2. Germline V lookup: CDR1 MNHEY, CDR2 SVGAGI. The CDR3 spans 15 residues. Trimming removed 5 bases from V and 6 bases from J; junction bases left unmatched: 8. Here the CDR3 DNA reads TGTGCCAGCAGTACGACTAGCGGGAGTCTCCGCGAGCAGTACTTC. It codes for CASSTTSGSLREQYF.

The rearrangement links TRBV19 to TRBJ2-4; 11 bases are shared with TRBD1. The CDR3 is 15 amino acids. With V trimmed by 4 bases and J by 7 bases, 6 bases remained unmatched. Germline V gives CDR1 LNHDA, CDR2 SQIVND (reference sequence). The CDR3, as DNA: TGTGCCAGTAGTACCGGACAGGGGGCATGGAACATTCAGTACTTC. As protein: CASSTGQGAWNIQYF.

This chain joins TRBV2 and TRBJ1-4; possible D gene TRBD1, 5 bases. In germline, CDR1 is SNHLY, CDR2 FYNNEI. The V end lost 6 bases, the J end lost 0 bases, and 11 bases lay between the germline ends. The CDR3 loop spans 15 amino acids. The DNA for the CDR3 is TGTGCCAGCAGGGGGTGGGACGCAACTAATGAAAAACTGTTTTTT. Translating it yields CASRGWDATNEKLFF.

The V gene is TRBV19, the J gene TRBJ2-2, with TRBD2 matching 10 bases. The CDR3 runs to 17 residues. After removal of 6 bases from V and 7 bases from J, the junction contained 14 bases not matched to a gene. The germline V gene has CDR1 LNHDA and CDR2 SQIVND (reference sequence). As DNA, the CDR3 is TGTGCCAGTAGGCCTACTAGCGGGGCCGGTCGGGGCGGGGAGCTGTTTTTT. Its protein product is CASRPTSGAGRGGELFF. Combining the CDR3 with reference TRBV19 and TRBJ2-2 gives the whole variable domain DGGITQSPKYLFRKEGQNVTLSCEQNLNHDAMYWYRQDPGQGLRLIYYSQIVNDFQKGDIAEGYSVSREKKESFPLTVTSAQKNPTAFYLCASRPTSGAGRGGELFFGEGSRLTVL.

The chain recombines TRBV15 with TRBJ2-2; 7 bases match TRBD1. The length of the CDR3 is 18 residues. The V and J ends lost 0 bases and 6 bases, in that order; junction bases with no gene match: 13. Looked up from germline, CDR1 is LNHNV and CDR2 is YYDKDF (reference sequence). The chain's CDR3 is CATSRDFGYQGVAGELFF. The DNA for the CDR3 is TGTGCCACCAGCAGAGATTTCGGGTATCAGGGGGTGGCCGGGGAGCTGTTTTTT.

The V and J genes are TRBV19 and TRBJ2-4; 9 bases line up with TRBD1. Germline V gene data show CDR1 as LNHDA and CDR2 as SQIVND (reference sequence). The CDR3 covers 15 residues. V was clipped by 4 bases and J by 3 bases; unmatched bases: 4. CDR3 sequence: CASSSPDRGKNIQYF. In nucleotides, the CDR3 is TGTGCCAGTAGTAGCCCGGACAGGGGCAAAAACATTCAGTACTTC.

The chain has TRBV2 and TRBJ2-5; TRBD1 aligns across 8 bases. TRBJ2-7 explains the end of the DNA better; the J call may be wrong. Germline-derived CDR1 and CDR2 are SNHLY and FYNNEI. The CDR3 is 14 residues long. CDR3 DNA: TGTGCCAGCAGTGCCGGGACAGGTCTCTACGAGCAGTACTTC. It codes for CASSAGTGLYEQYF.